Included here is one T cell receptor beta chain sequence, with context. Its antigen is undetermined. The authors built TCR beta libraries using iRepertoire HTBI primers and Arm-PCR of CDR3 regions. In the authors' methods: Sample data revealed under 75 TRBV and 14 TRBJ segments. MiXCR was run by TCRdb on the multiplex PCR reads, yielding one entry per CDR3 protein. The V and J calls reflect TCRdb's pipeline rather than the authors' work. The sample has hundreds of thousands of distinct CDR3 sequences; roughly 15% are singletons. This sample stems from a study of regulatory T cells in long-lasting Graves disease. Time point of the sample: newly diagnosed GD, antithyroid drugs for less than 3 months. TCR sequences were obtained from RNA taken from PBMCs. The CDR3 loop spans 15 amino acids. The germline gives CDR1 KGHSH, CDR2 LQKENI. V was cut by 5 bases and J by 3 bases, with 17 bases left in between. Study-wide results and caveats: Preferential use of TRBV28, TRBJ1-2 and TRBJ2-5 was seen in persistent disease. Graves' patients with persistent disease showed TCR diversity lower than patients newly diagnosed.

Source: peripheral blood mononuclear cells (PBMCs), taken at new diagnosis, from a patient treated with antithyroid drugs. The genes are TRBV18 and TRBJ2-7; tentatively, D is TRBD1 or TRBD2 (5 bases each). This receptor was identified in a female donor with Graves disease. CDR3 coding DNA: TGTGCCAGCTCATCCGCCGGGGCGGATGTCTACGAGCAGTACTTC. This encodes CASSSAGADVYEQYF.